This T cell receptor (beta chain) was identified in a study of cytomegalovirus exposure and HLA in healthy donors. Points from the study as a whole: In an earlier analysis, productive rearrangement rates for most beta V segments clustered near 87% or 30%. Follow-up analysis later connected one missense variant in DCLRE1C with trimming of TCR beta V- and J-genes.

The PCR ran on 60 Vbeta and 13 Jbeta primers. Clones were read by immunoSEQ multiplex PCR, and TCRdb kept only the in-frame ones, dropping some. The sample has some 120,000 clones; the top ten hold more than 0.8%. With 1 base removed from V and 2 bases from J, the gap between germline ends came to 15 bases. CDR3 length: 16 residues. CDR1 MDHEN and CDR2 SYDVKM come from the germline V gene. On this clone: Its target is not known.

This receptor was obtained from a man between 18 and 35 years old in good health and CMV-seronegative. The sample taken for sequencing was PBMCs. The chain employs TRBV28 and TRBJ2-7; D unclear. The CDR3, as DNA: TGTGCCAGCAGTTTATTCTCTCAGGCATATGCCTACGAGCAGTACTTC. Amino acid sequence: CASSLFSQAYAYEQYF. Full variable domain (outside the CDR3, taken from reference TRBV28 and TRBJ2-7): DVKVTQSSRYLVKRTGEKVFLECVQDMDHENMFWYRQDPGLGLRLIYFSYDVKMKEKGDIPEGYSVSREKKERFSLILESASTNQTSMYLCASSLFSQAYAYEQYFGPGTRLTVT.